The T cell receptor (beta chain) described here comes from a study of T cells expressing NK-cell markers. Findings of the study overall: Several of the donors also had these clonotypes leading their CD3+CD56-NKG2C+ fraction.

CDR1 is SGHRS, CDR2 YFSETQ, per germline. The CDR3 runs 14 residues. 5'RACE template switching built TCR beta cDNA with unique molecular identifiers. TCRdb reworked the 5' RACE reads into one entry per CDR3 protein, no DNA. This table lists 130,000 to 150,000 distinct CDR3 sequences. Notes on this clonotype: No antigen is known for it.

The chain couples TRBV5-1 to TRBJ1-1. The material sequenced was blood T cells: a sorted CD56 or NKG2C T cell subset, CD4+ or CD8+ T cells, or bulk PBMC T cells (not recorded which). This clonotype was obtained from a man between 18 and 35 years old in good health. The chain's CDR3 is CASSRGTGGFEAFF.